This T cell receptor beta chain was captured in a study of shared clonotypes between healthy human individuals. It was about 190 ng DNA, 25,000 to 35,000 T cell genomes, that sorted-subset replicate PCRs used. Data came from immunoSEQ multiplex PCR; TCRdb stores just in-frame clones and leaves some out. The table has 2 million to 3 million clones, approximately 93% seen once. Whole-study findings and limits: Sorted-subset sequencing, rarefaction showed, was incomplete despite large depth.

Turning to this clone: The antigen remains undetermined.

V was trimmed by 7 bases and J by 5 bases, leaving 12 bases between them. CDR3 length equals 12 residues. Germline CDR1 MDHEN, CDR2 SYDVKM. The sample consisted of naive CD4+ T cells from PBMCs. Subset denoted: CD45RA+ positively selected. The sequence came from a man between 18 and 29 years old in good health. Some clones in this sample may be carry-over from other donors' samples. The V call is TRBV28, the J call TRBJ2-7; D not resolved. DNA of the CDR3: TGTGCCAGCACCCAAACCAGGAACGAGCAGTACTTC. It codes for CASTQTRNEQYF.